Below are 31 T cell receptor beta chains sequenced from a single sample in a study of blood T cell repertoires in COVID-19. Profiled with immunoSEQ multiplex PCR; TCRdb holds only in-frame clones, not every one. The sample gives about 270,000 clones, roughly 86% of which show up once; 2.6% is in the top ten. The sequenced material came from PBMCs or T cells enriched from blood (not recorded which). Every receptor here comes from a young woman who had recovered from COVID-19.

Comments on this clone: Other DNA sequences in the sample encode the same CDR3. V and J are TRBV13 and TRBJ1-1, with 7 bases that match TRBD1. The CDR3 has 15 amino acids. V shed 3 bases and J 0 bases; nucleotides not matched to a gene: 4. CDR1 and CDR2 from the germline V gene are PRHDT and FYEKMQ (reference sequence). The CDR3 protein is CASSFGQVLNTEAFF. In nucleotides, the CDR3 is TGTGCCAGCAGCTTCGGACAGGTCTTGAACACTGAAGCTTTCTTT.

The chain employs TRBV5-1 and TRBJ1-1; TRBD1 aligns across 10 bases. The V segment lost 0 bases and the J segment 4 bases; nucleotides outside the gene matches: 0. From germline, CDR1 is SGHRS and CDR2 YFSETQ. The CDR3 has 14 amino acids. CDR3 in amino acids: CASSLGTGGTEAFF. For the CDR3, the DNA is TGCGCCAGCAGCTTGGGGACAGGGGGCACTGAAGCTTTCTTT.

This clone appeared once. This chain links TRBV15 with TRBJ1-4; 7 bases match TRBD1. Germline CDR1 is LNHNV and CDR2 is YYDKDF (reference sequence). J gave up 4 bases and V 5 bases, and 4 bases lay outside the gene matches. The CDR3 spans 14 residues. The CDR3 nucleotides read TGTGCCACCAGCGCGAGACAGGGTAATGAAAAACTGTTTTTT. This sequence encodes CATSARQGNEKLFF.

The genes are TRBV30 and TRBJ1-4; D is uncertain. The CDR3 consists of 13 residues. The V end was cut by 3 bases, the J end by 6 bases, with 11 bases between. Germline V gives CDR1 GTSNPN, CDR2 SVGIG (reference sequence). CDR3 region: CAWRGPGYEKLFF. The CDR3 DNA reads as TGTGCCTGGAGAGGGCCGGGATATGAAAAACTGTTTTTT.

The chain has TRBV30 and TRBJ1-6; D not resolved. Germline assignment: CDR1 GTSNPN and CDR2 SVGIG (reference sequence). The CDR3 has 12 amino acids. CDR3 in DNA: TGTTCGTGGTCCGGAGGCAATTCACCCCTCCACTTT. Translating gives CSWSGGNSPLHF.

The rearrangement joins TRBV7-9 to TRBJ1-5; maybe TRBD1 (5 bases). Germline V lookup: CDR1 SEHNR, CDR2 FQNEAQ (reference sequence). With 4 bases removed from V and 2 bases from J, the gap between germline ends came to 12 bases. The CDR3 covers 15 residues. This chain's CDR3 is CASSSGFLGNQPQHF. DNA for the CDR3: TGTGCCAGCAGCTCAGGGTTTCTCGGCAATCAGCCCCAGCATTTT.

V is TRBV5-6 and J is TRBJ2-7; D is possibly TRBD2 (5 bases). There are 12 residues in the CDR3. Germline CDR1 is SGHDT and CDR2 is YYEEEE. Trimming removed 0 bases from V and 9 bases from J, with 10 bases in between. The CDR3 DNA follows: TGTGCCAGCAGCTTGGGCCGGGGTGGGCAGTACTTC. Its translation: CASSLGRGGQYF.

The rearrangement links TRBV5-6 to TRBJ2-7; 9 bases align to TRBD1. The V gene's germline CDR1 is SGHDT and CDR2 YYEEEE. This CDR3 comprises 15 residues. Trimming removed 4 bases from V and 2 bases from J; junction bases left unmatched: 7. CDR3 residues: CASSPGTGRAYEQYF. In nucleotides, the CDR3 is TGTGCCAGCAGCCCCGGGACAGGGAGGGCCTACGAGCAGTACTTC.

The chain joins TRBV29-1 to TRBJ1-2, with TRBD1 matching over 7 bases. Germline V lookup: CDR1 SQVTM, CDR2 ANQGSEA. With 3 bases clipped from V and 3 bases from J, the junction kept 1 base outside the gene matches. The CDR3 covers 12 residues. CDR3 region: CSVEQGDYGYTF. In nucleotides, the CDR3 is TGCAGCGTTGAGCAGGGGGACTATGGCTACACCTTC.

This clone came up a few times. The J gene is TRBJ1-5, the V gene TRBV2; the D is unclear. The CDR3 runs to 14 residues. Germline CDR1 and CDR2: SNHLY and FYNNEI. Deletions cut 7 bases from V and 1 base from J, with 11 bases between. The CDR3 DNA is TGTGCCAGCACGCGCTTCGGGAGCAATCAGCCCCAGCATTTT. Its protein product is CASTRFGSNQPQHF. The full variable domain, completed using reference TRBV2 and TRBJ1-5, is EPEVTQTPSHQVTQMGQEVILRCVPISNHLYFYWYRQILGQKVEFLVSFYNNEISEKSEIFDDQFSVERPDGSNFTLKIRSTKLEDSAMYFCASTRFGSNQPQHFGDGTRLSIL.

V is TRBV7-9 and J is TRBJ2-2; TRBD2 matches 9 bases. Trimming at V came to 5 bases and at J to 5 bases, leaving 18 bases not matched to a gene. Per the germline V gene, CDR1 is SEHNR and CDR2 is FQNEAQ (reference sequence). This CDR3 comprises 19 residues. The CDR3 nucleotides read TGTGCCAGCAGCCGCCGTAATAGCGGGAGAGCTCTAAGGACCGGGGAGCTGTTTTTT. The encoded protein is CASSRRNSGRALRTGELFF. The whole variable domain, remainder taken from reference TRBV7-9 and TRBJ2-2, is DTGVSQNPRHKITKRGQNVTFRCDPISEHNRLYWYRQTLGQGPEFLTYFQNEAQLEKSRLLSDRFSAERPKGSFSTLEIQRTEQGDSAMYLCASSRRNSGRALRTGELFFGEGSRLTVL.

V is TRBV7-8 and J is TRBJ1-2; D might be TRBD1 (6 bases). The CDR3 has 16 residues. Looked up from germline, CDR1 is SGHVS and CDR2 is FQNEAQ. V was pared by 5 bases and J by 0 bases, with 16 bases between. CDR3 sequence reads: CASSKAGQTTNYGYTF. The CDR3 bases are TGTGCCAGCAGCAAGGCCGGACAGACTACTAACTATGGCTACACCTTC.

The chain has TRBV4-2 and TRBJ2-3, with D perhaps TRBD1 (6 bases). The V gene lost 4 bases and the J gene lost 4 bases, with 18 bases spanning the gap. Germline V lookup: CDR1 LGHNA, CDR2 YNFKEQ. CDR3 size: 16 residues. The DNA of the CDR3 is TGTGCCAGCAGCCTCTCGACAGGCGGGTTAGCAGATACGCAGTATTTT. Encoded protein: CASSLSTGGLADTQYF.

This clone has only one observation. The V and J genes are TRBV3-1 (or the pseudogene TRBV3-2) and TRBJ2-7; unclear D gene. V lost 4 bases, J lost 5 bases, and 3 bases lay in between. The CDR3 has 10 residues. In germline, CDR1 is LGHDT, CDR2 YNNKEL (reference sequence). The CDR3 spells CASSPDEQYF. As DNA, the CDR3 is TGTGCCAGCAGCCCTGACGAGCAGTACTTC.

This clone has a single count. The chain joins TRBV24-1 to TRBJ2-1; 12 bases align to TRBD2. This CDR3 contains 15 residues. Germline-derived CDR1 and CDR2 are KGHDR and SFDVKD. V was pared by 4 bases and J by 5 bases, with 2 bases of the junction left unmatched. CDR3 coding DNA: TGTGCCACCAGTGACGGGACTAGCGGGCACAATGAGCAGTTCTTC. This codes for CATSDGTSGHNEQFF.

The chain carries TRBV29-1 and TRBJ2-7, with D hard to call. The germline V gene encodes CDR1 SQVTM and CDR2 ANQGSEA. The CDR3 extends over 15 amino acids. V lost 4 bases to trimming and J lost 0 bases, with 16 bases between them. The CDR3 bases are TGCAGCGTTGGGGTAACAGCCATACGCTCCTACGAGCAGTACTTC. This translates into CSVGVTAIRSYEQYF.

The chain combines TRBV7-2 with TRBJ1-5; D might be TRBD1 (6 bases). This CDR3 has 15 residues. V dropped 0 bases and J dropped 4 bases, with 10 bases sitting between them. Germline CDR1 SGHTA, CDR2 FQGNSA. The CDR3 is CASSLARTANQPQHF. The CDR3 nucleotides are TGTGCCAGCAGCTTAGCCCGGACAGCGAATCAGCCCCAGCATTTT.

V and J are TRBV7-8 and TRBJ1-6; 8 nucleotides line up with TRBD1. Germline trimming cut 3 bases from V and 7 bases from J; bases unmatched to any gene: 5. CDR1 and CDR2 from the germline V gene are SGHVS and FQNEAQ. CDR3 length: 15 residues. The CDR3 is CASSFDRGRNSPLHF. The CDR3 DNA reads as TGTGCCAGCAGCTTTGACAGGGGCAGAAATTCACCCCTCCACTTT.

This clone came up a few times. This rearrangement joins TRBV2 to TRBJ1-1, with a tentative D call TRBD1 (6 bases). Trimming removed 8 bases from V and 3 bases from J, with 10 bases in between. The CDR3 runs to 12 residues. The germline gives CDR1 SNHLY, CDR2 FYNNEI. CDR3 nucleotide sequence: TGTGCCAGCGGGGACATTGACACTGAAGCTTTCTTT. Protein: CASGDIDTEAFF.

The chain employs TRBV24-1 and TRBJ2-7; 8 bases match TRBD1. Germline CDR1 and CDR2: KGHDR and SFDVKD. J lost 3 bases, V lost 4 bases, and 4 bases had no gene match. The CDR3 sequence is 14 residues long. CDR3 protein: CATSDRDRRYEQYF. DNA for the CDR3: TGTGCCACCAGTGACCGGGACAGGCGCTACGAGCAGTACTTC.

The V call is TRBV3-1 (or the pseudogene TRBV3-2), the J call TRBJ2-3; 8 nucleotides agree with TRBD2. Germline trimming cut 3 bases from V and 2 bases from J; bases unmatched to any gene: 7. Germline values: CDR1 LGHDT, CDR2 YNNKEL (reference sequence). The CDR3 totals 16 residues. The CDR3 bases are TGTGCCAGCAGCCACCGGACGGGGGGGGTCACAGATACGCAGTATTTT. The encoded protein is CASSHRTGGVTDTQYF.

The genes are TRBV11-3 and TRBJ1-6, with 7 bases lining up with TRBD1. There are 17 residues in the CDR3. Losses at the gene ends were 4 bases for V and 3 bases for J; bases not matched to a gene: 9. Germline lookup yields CDR1 SGHNT and CDR2 YENEEA. In DNA form, the CDR3 reads TGTGCCAGCAGCTCTGTCCGGGACAGCGTCTATAATTCACCCCTCCACTTT. This codes for CASSSVRDSVYNSPLHF.

The chain couples TRBV7-2 to TRBJ2-7; 9 nucleotides match TRBD1. This CDR3 region has 15 residues. J was trimmed by 4 bases and V by 4 bases; bases with no gene match: 8. Per the germline V gene, CDR1 is SGHTA and CDR2 is FQGNSA. The CDR3: CASSSNGQGIYEQYF. The CDR3 coding sequence is TGTGCCAGCAGCTCGAACGGACAGGGGATTTACGAGCAGTACTTC.

The genes are TRBV5-4 and TRBJ2-1; perhaps TRBD1 as D (6 bases). CDR1 and CDR2 (germline): SGHNT, YYREEE (reference sequence). There are 14 residues in the CDR3. V shed 3 bases and J shed 9 bases, with 16 bases lying between them. CDR3 loop: CASSSLDRLGEQFF. CDR3 sequence (DNA): TGTGCCAGCAGCTCCCTTGACAGGTTGGGTGAGCAGTTCTTC. The variable domain in full, completed from reference TRBV5-4 and TRBJ2-1, reads ETGVTQSPTHLIKTRGQQVTLRCSSQSGHNTVSWYQQALGQGPQFIFQYYREEENGRGNFPPRFSGLQFPNYSSELNVNALELDDSALYLCASSSLDRLGEQFFGPGTRLTVL.

The chain is built from TRBV11-3 and TRBJ2-1; TRBD2 agrees at 10 bases. In germline, CDR1 is SGHNT, CDR2 YENEEA. Trimming at V came to 5 bases and at J to 4 bases, leaving 2 bases not matched to a gene. This CDR3 comprises 14 residues. The CDR3 region is CASSQTSGYNEQFF. The DNA of the CDR3 is TGTGCCAGCAGCCAGACTAGCGGGTACAATGAGCAGTTCTTC.

The V call is TRBV6-5, the J call TRBJ2-2, with D perhaps matching TRBD2 (6 bases). CDR3 size: 14 residues. Germline V lookup: CDR1 MNHEY, CDR2 SVGAGI. V was pared by 11 bases and J by 1 base, with 14 bases between. CDR3 DNA sequence: TGTGCCTCCCGGGAAGCGGGGAACACCGGGGAGCTGTTTTTT. Translated: CASREAGNTGELFF.

The chain couples TRBV4-1 to TRBJ2-1; 8 bases match TRBD2. The V gene end was trimmed by 4 bases and the J gene end by 6 bases; junction bases not matched to a gene: 2. Per the germline V gene, CDR1 is MGHRA and CDR2 is YSYEKL. This CDR3 region has 13 residues. The CDR3 DNA follows: TGCGCCAGCAGCCTCGGGACTAGCAATGAGCAGTTCTTC. This encodes CASSLGTSNEQFF.

This sequence joins TRBV9 and TRBJ2-3; 8 nucleotides match TRBD2. CDR3 length equals 15 residues. The V and J ends lost 6 bases and 0 bases, in that order; junction bases with no gene match: 6. Germline CDR1 SGDLS, CDR2 YYNGEE. CDR3 sequence: CASNPLAASTDTQYF. The CDR3 region has the DNA TGTGCCAGCAACCCACTAGCGGCTAGCACAGATACGCAGTATTTT.

V usage is TRBV28 and J usage is TRBJ1-2; 7 bases are a match to TRBD1. The germline V gene has CDR1 MDHEN and CDR2 SYDVKM. CDR3 length equals 16 residues. The J segment lost 2 bases and the V segment lost 5 bases, leaving 11 bases of the junction unmatched. Written as DNA, the CDR3 is TGTGCCAGCAGTATCCAGCTACAGGGGACAAACTATGGCTACACCTTC. It codes for CASSIQLQGTNYGYTF.

This clone is a singleton in its sample. The rearrangement joins TRBV9 to TRBJ2-5; the match to TRBD2 covers 9 bases. The J segment lost 4 bases and the V segment lost 1 base, leaving 2 bases of the junction unmatched. The V gene's germline CDR1 is SGDLS and CDR2 YYNGEE. The CDR3 length is 14 residues. The CDR3 here is CASSVLTSGETQYF. The CDR3, as DNA: TGTGCCAGCAGCGTACTGACTAGCGGAGAGACCCAGTACTTC.

This clone showed up just once. Within the sample, other DNA sequences also encode this same CDR3. The rearrangement links TRBV19 to TRBJ2-7; a possible D gene is TRBD1 (5 bases). V lost 3 bases to trimming and J lost 2 bases, with 8 bases between them. Germline V gives CDR1 LNHDA, CDR2 SQIVND (reference sequence). The CDR3 is 13 amino acids. The CDR3 loop is CASSIAQAYEQYF. DNA for the CDR3: TGTGCCAGTAGTATCGCACAGGCCTACGAGCAGTACTTC. Together with reference TRBV19 and TRBJ2-7, the CDR3 gives the full variable domain: DGGITQSPKYLFRKEGQNVTLSCEQNLNHDAMYWYRQDPGQGLRLIYYSQIVNDFQKGDIAEGYSVSREKKESFPLTVTSAQKNPTAFYLCASSIAQAYEQYFGPGTRLTVT.